These 32 T cell receptor beta chains share one sample of origin, sequenced in a study. TCRdb called the 5' RACE reads again in MiXCR, with one record for every CDR3 protein. The sample lists about 7,200 distinct CDR3 sequences, 40% occurring once. Sequenced: memory CD4+ T cells sorted from blood. Specified subset: memory CD4+ T cells, CD4+CD45RO+CD25-. The receptors stem from a female donor with breast cancer.

As regards this clonotype: Given a much more abundant clone one base away, this may be a read error. CDR3 coding DNA: TGTGCCGGCAGCCCCGGGGGCGCGGGACAGGGGGACTATGGCTACACCTTC. Translating gives CAGSPGGAGQGDYGYTF. This chain joins TRBV9 and TRBJ1-2; 11 bases line up with TRBD1. This CDR3 has 17 residues. Germline assignment: CDR1 SGDLS and CDR2 YYNGEE.

This clonotype was found a few times. The gene calls are TRBV5-1 and TRBJ2-5; D not resolved. Trimming shortened V by 4 bases and J by 2 bases, and 6 bases separated the two germline ends. Germline lookup yields CDR1 SGHRS and CDR2 YFSETQ. The CDR3 length is 12 residues. CDR3 coding DNA: TGCGCCAGCAGCGCCGCTCAAGAGACCCAGTACTTC. It codes for CASSAAQETQYF.

Sample share makes this clonotype large. The J gene is TRBJ1-4, the V gene TRBV6-5; a possible D gene is TRBD1 (6 bases). Germline CDR1 reads MNHEY; CDR2 reads SVGAGI. Trimming pared 6 bases from V and 6 bases from J, leaving 17 bases between. This CDR3 has 15 amino acids. In DNA form, the CDR3 reads TGTGCCAGCAGGCCCGGGGGGGGCGCGGATGAAAAACTGTTTTTT. This codes for CASRPGGGADEKLFF.

As concerns this clonotype: A much larger clone differs from this one at a single base, so this may be a read error. V is TRBV12-3 or TRBV12-4 and J is TRBJ2-5; no clear D gene. Between the trimmed V and J ends, which lost 2 bases and 1 base, there was a span of 8 bases. There are 14 residues in the CDR3. CDR3 amino acids: CASSLPRSQETQYF. CDR3 bases: TGTGCCAGCAGTTTACCCCGCAGCCAAGAGACCCAGTACTTC.

In the case of this clonotype: A much larger clone lies one base from this, so it may be a read error. The chain employs TRBV5-5 and TRBJ2-2; D not certain. The CDR3 spans 13 residues. Germline loops: CDR1 SGHKS, CDR2 YYEKEE (reference sequence). Trimming left V 4 bases short and J 4 bases short, with 8 bases between. CDR3 loop: CASSPAITGELFF. The CDR3 DNA follows: TGTGCCAGCAGCCCGGCGATCACCGGGGAGCTGTTTTTT.

The V call is TRBV29-1, the J call TRBJ2-5; the D gene is possibly TRBD1 (5 bases). The CDR3 contains 11 residues. Germline CDR1 and CDR2: SQVTM and ANQGSEA. Trimming pared 5 bases from V and 6 bases from J, leaving 10 bases between. The CDR3 region has the DNA TGCAGCGTTATTGACAGCCAGACCCAGTACTTC. Encoded protein: CSVIDSQTQYF.

On this clonotype itself: At one end the junction does not follow the germline gene, possibly because of a read error. The chain's CDR3 is CASTPGQGLERFF. CDR3 sequence (DNA): TGTGCCAGTACGCCGGGACAGGGGTTGGAGCGGTTCTTC. V gene TRBV5-4 combines with J gene TRBJ2-1; 10 bases are a match to TRBD1. The CDR3 has 13 amino acids. Germline V lookup: CDR1 SGHNT, CDR2 YYREEE (reference sequence).

Of note for this clonotype: This could be a read error, since a much larger clone is one nucleotide away. The chain has TRBV29-1 and TRBJ2-5, with TRBD1 as a possible D gene (5 bases). V was shortened by 6 bases and J by 9 bases, with 17 bases between the two germline ends. This CDR3 comprises 12 residues. Germline V gene data show CDR1 as SQVTM and CDR2 as ANQGSEA. The DNA of the CDR3 is TGCAGCGTGAACCAGGGTGGCGAGGCCCAGTACTTC. Translation gives CSVNQGGEAQYF.

The chain joins TRBV29-1 to TRBJ2-3; 10 bases fit TRBD2. J gave up 1 base and V 3 bases, and 10 bases lay outside the gene matches. This CDR3 is built from 17 residues. Germline-derived CDR1 and CDR2 are SQVTM and ANQGSEA. This CDR3 reads CSVDIAGGPRGTDTQYF. The CDR3 DNA sequence: TGCAGCGTTGATATAGCGGGAGGCCCGCGAGGCACAGATACGCAGTATTTT.

This rearrangement joins TRBV6-5 to TRBJ2-7; D gene ambiguous. This CDR3 has 14 amino acids. Trimming left V 3 bases short and J 3 bases short, with 12 bases between. Germline V gene sequence: CDR1 MNHEY, CDR2 SVGAGI. This CDR3 is CASSYTGQSYEQYF. The CDR3 bases are TGTGCCAGCAGTTATACGGGCCAGAGCTACGAGCAGTACTTC.

This rearrangement joins TRBV7-2 to TRBJ2-7; D call uncertain. With 1 base removed from V and 2 bases from J, the gap between germline ends came to 9 bases. The CDR3 spans 14 residues. CDR1 and CDR2 from the germline V gene are SGHTA and FQGNSA. CDR3 protein: CASSLGVPPYEQYF. In DNA, the CDR3 is TGTGCCAGCAGCTTAGGAGTTCCCCCCTACGAGCAGTACTTC.

This chain connects TRBV5-1 to TRBJ1-2; no clear D gene. Germline lookup yields CDR1 SGHRS and CDR2 YFSETQ. With 3 bases removed from V and 7 bases from J, the gap between germline ends came to 16 bases. The CDR3 is 14 amino acids. The CDR3 loop reads CASSSGLSRRGYTF. CDR3 DNA: TGCGCCAGCAGCTCCGGACTCAGCCGCCGTGGCTACACCTTC.

This clonotype is medium-sized by share. The rearrangement links TRBV20-1 to TRBJ2-5; possible D gene TRBD2, 5 bases. The CDR3 loop spans 12 amino acids. Germline V lookup: CDR1 DFQATT, CDR2 SNEGSKA (reference sequence). The V and J ends lost 3 bases and 5 bases respectively, with 10 bases between them. The CDR3 sequence is CSASSWRETQYF. Here the CDR3 DNA reads TGCAGTGCTAGTAGTTGGAGGGAGACCCAGTACTTC.

This clonotype was counted only a few times. The chain has TRBV10-1 and TRBJ2-3; unclear D gene. The CDR3 is 13 residues long. With 8 bases removed from V and 5 bases from J, the gap between germline ends came to 14 bases. Germline values: CDR1 WNHNN, CDR2 SYGVQD (reference sequence). Here the CDR3 reads CASSRAVGDTQYF. The CDR3, as DNA: TGCGCCAGCTCAAGGGCCGTAGGAGATACGCAGTATTTT.

This clonotype turned up a few times. The rearrangement joins TRBV7-9 to TRBJ2-7; TRBD1 matches 10 bases. Germline loops: CDR1 SEHNR, CDR2 FQNEAQ (reference sequence). The junction had 3 bases not matched to a gene; V was cut back by 5 bases and J by 5 bases. The CDR3 has 13 residues. This CDR3 is CASSAGTGDEQYF. The CDR3 DNA reads as TGTGCCAGCAGCGCCGGGACAGGGGACGAGCAGTACTTC.

The rearrangement joins TRBV7-6 to TRBJ2-1, with a possible D match to TRBD1 (6 bases). Between the trimmed V and J ends, which lost 1 base and 6 bases, there was a span of 16 bases. The germline CDR1 and CDR2 sequences are SGHVS and FNYEAQ. The CDR3 sequence is 16 residues long. CDR3 sequence (DNA): TGTGCCAGCAGCTTAGTGGCGGGTGACAGGCGCAATGAGCAGTTCTTC. This sequence encodes CASSLVAGDRRNEQFF.

The genes are TRBV6-1 and TRBJ1-5; TRBD1 agrees at 9 bases. This CDR3 spans 15 amino acids. CDR1 is MNHNS, CDR2 SASEGT, per germline. The V and J ends lost 7 bases and 6 bases, in that order; junction bases with no gene match: 10. CDR3 bases: TGTGCCAGCAAGAGGGGGGGACAGGGAGGTCAGCCCCAGCATTTT. This translates into CASKRGGQGGQPQHF.

To note about this clonotype: Being one base from a much bigger clone, this may be a read error. The V call is TRBV6-6, the J call TRBJ1-1, with D unresolved. Germline V gene lookup returns CDR1 MNHNY and CDR2 SVGAGI (reference sequence). The CDR3 runs to 14 residues. The CDR3 here is CACSAPTVNTEAFF. CDR3 sequence (DNA): TGTGCCTGCAGTGCCCCGACGGTGAACACTGAAGCTTTCTTT.

This chain connects TRBV5-6 to TRBJ2-5; 7 nucleotides agree with TRBD1. The V gene's germline CDR1 is SGHDT and CDR2 YYEEEE. The V segment lost 4 bases and the J segment 0 bases; nucleotides outside the gene matches: 9. The CDR3 has 16 amino acids. CDR3 DNA: TGTGCCAGCAGCCGAATCGACAGGGTGTACCAAGAGACCCAGTACTTC. The encoded protein is CASSRIDRVYQETQYF.

Turning to this clonotype: A much larger clone sits a single nucleotide away, making a read error possible. The chain carries TRBV7-3 and TRBJ1-1; D is possibly TRBD1 (6 bases). Germline V gene sequence: CDR1 SGHTA, CDR2 FQGTGA. CDR3 size: 14 residues. DNA of the CDR3: TGTGCCAGCAGCTTAATGGGGGGACAAGATGAAGCTTCCTTT. Its protein is CASSLMGGQDEASF.

The chain links TRBV7-6 to TRBJ2-7; 10 nucleotides align to TRBD1. Germline CDR1 and CDR2: SGHVS and FNYEAQ. The CDR3 runs 17 residues. V shed 0 bases, J shed 7 bases, and the junction held 12 bases outside the gene matches. CDR3 in amino acids: CASSLAGLRQGAGEQYF. The DNA for the CDR3 is TGTGCCAGCAGCTTAGCAGGGCTACGACAGGGGGCGGGAGAGCAGTACTTC.

This chain links TRBV12-3 or TRBV12-4 with TRBJ1-4, with D tentatively TRBD1 (6 bases). V was trimmed by 6 bases and J by 10 bases, leaving 18 bases between them. This CDR3 has 14 amino acids. DNA of the CDR3: TGTGCCAGCAGAAATACAGGGACACGGGGAAAACTGTTTTTT. Its translation: CASRNTGTRGKLFF.

This chain joins TRBV7-2 and TRBJ2-1, with D possibly TRBD2 on 5 matching bases. Germline-derived CDR1 and CDR2 are SGHTA and FQGNSA. Trimming cost V 1 base and J 10 bases, with 11 bases left between them. The CDR3 covers 13 residues. The CDR3 sequence: CASSLGLEDEQFF. The DNA of the CDR3 is TGTGCCAGCAGCTTAGGTTTGGAGGACGAGCAGTTCTTC.

Sample share makes this clonotype medium-sized. The chain joins TRBV6-5 to TRBJ1-1; D gene ambiguous. The CDR3 is 13 residues long. The V end was cut by 5 bases, the J end by 10 bases, with 17 bases between. CDR1 is MNHEY and CDR2 is SVGAGI in the germline V gene. The CDR3 region has the DNA TGTGCCAGCAGTCCCCGACCTCGTCCGGGAGCTTTCTTT. The encoded protein is CASSPRPRPGAFF.

Comment on this clonotype: The CDR3 carries no conserved terminal phenylalanine or tryptophan, so it likely arises from a read error. The rearrangement uses TRBV5-1 and TRBJ2-5; TRBD2 agrees at 13 bases. CDR1 is SGHRS, CDR2 YFSETQ, per germline. This CDR3 contains 16 residues. The V segment lost 4 bases and the J segment 2 bases; nucleotides outside the gene matches: 5. The CDR3 DNA follows: TGCGCCAGCAGCCTCGGACTAGCGGGGGTTCAAGAGACCCAGTACTTA. Its protein is CASSLGLAGVQETQYL.

This clonotype has only one observation. V usage is TRBV7-8 and J usage is TRBJ1-2, with D unresolved. Germline CDR1 reads SGHVS; CDR2 reads FQNEAQ. With 6 bases removed from V and 0 bases from J, the gap between germline ends came to 11 bases. The CDR3 is 14 amino acids. Here the CDR3 reads CASSGLGANYGYTF. In DNA form, the CDR3 reads TGTGCCAGCAGTGGACTGGGAGCTAACTATGGCTACACCTTC.

V usage is TRBV7-6 and J usage is TRBJ2-2; either TRBD1 or TRBD2 may fit D (6 bases each). Looked up from germline, CDR1 is SGHVS and CDR2 is FNYEAQ. V was pared by 7 bases and J by 0 bases, with 12 bases between. The CDR3 loop spans 15 amino acids. The CDR3 protein is CASNSGAANTGELFF. DNA of the CDR3: TGTGCCAGCAACTCGGGGGCGGCGAACACCGGGGAGCTGTTTTTT.

By share, this clonotype counts as medium-sized. The chain recombines TRBV20-1 with TRBJ1-2; D not resolved. CDR1 is DFQATT, CDR2 SNEGSKA, per germline (reference sequence). The CDR3 consists of 12 residues. Trimming shortened V by 2 bases and J by 0 bases, and 4 bases separated the two germline ends. The DNA for the CDR3 is TGCAGTGCTAGAAAAGCTAACTATGGCTACACCTTC. Protein sequence: CSARKANYGYTF.

This clonotype showed up just a few times. The chain is built from TRBV12-3 or TRBV12-4 and TRBJ1-5; 9 positions match TRBD1. The CDR3 loop spans 15 amino acids. The ends lost 4 bases at V and 4 bases at J; junction bases unmatched: 5. The DNA of the CDR3 is TGTGCCAGCAGTTCCGGGACAGGGTTTAATCAGCCCCAGCATTTT. Residues: CASSSGTGFNQPQHF.

The CDR3 bases are TGTGCCAGCACTCCCGGAGGGGGCACCCCACGCGAGCAGTACTTC. Amino acids: CASTPGGGTPREQYF. The chain joins TRBV12-3 or TRBV12-4 to TRBJ2-7; D may be TRBD1 (7 bases). The V gene lost 7 bases and the J gene lost 6 bases, with 22 bases spanning the gap. This CDR3 spans 15 amino acids.

The chain is built from TRBV5-1 and TRBJ2-5, with 7 bases aligning to TRBD1. V dropped 3 bases and J dropped 3; count of bases not matched to a gene: 2. CDR1 is SGHRS and CDR2 is YFSETQ in the germline V gene. CDR3 size: 13 residues. DNA of the CDR3: TGCGCCAGCAGCTGGGGGACAGAAGAGACCCAGTACTTC. Its protein product is CASSWGTEETQYF.

In its sample, this clonotype was seen a few times. Compared with germline, one end of the junction differs, possibly owing to a read error. This chain links TRBV29-1 with TRBJ2-1; maybe TRBD2 (6 bases). Germline V gives CDR1 SQVTM, CDR2 ANQGSEA. The CDR3 consists of 13 residues. The CDR3 region has the DNA TGCAGCGTTGAGGGGACTTCCTACGATGAGCAGTTCTTC. The encoded protein is CSVEGTSYDEQFF.